The present entry profiles one TCR beta chain with its context. A junction boundary mismatches the germline segment, possibly from a read error. The sample comes from a study of human thymus T cells. Blood DNA came from all available leukocytes, not a fixed cell number. The table came from immunoSEQ multiplex PCR; TCRdb's copy has only in-frame clones and leaves some out. The sample records tens of thousands of clones, 94% being singletons. Germline V gene data show CDR1 as SGHAT and CDR2 as FQNNGV. This CDR3 spans 13 amino acids. The receptor comes from a boy less than two years old with a congenital heart defect but otherwise immunologically healthy. The rearrangement links TRBV11-2 to TRBJ2-7, with D perhaps matching TRBD1 (5 bases). The sequencing sample was made of blood. CDR3 protein: CASSLDLAGSYKF. Written as DNA, the CDR3 is TGTGCCAGCAGCTTAGATTTGGCAGGGTCGTATAAATTC. Looking up the rest from reference TRBV11-2 and TRBJ2-7 gives the full variable domain: EAGVAQSPRYKIIEKRQSVAFWCNPISGHATLYWYQQILGQGPKLLIQFQNNGVVDDSQLPKDRFSAERLKGVDSTLKIQPAKLEDSAVYLCASSLDLAGSYKFGPGTRLTVT.